This TCR beta chain derives from a study of shared clonotypes between healthy human individuals. Study overall: CD4 naive and CD4 memory each took three plates per donor, while CD8 naive took two and CD8 memory one.

Negatively enriched CD4+ T cells were divided by CD45RA into naive and memory. The DNA input per sorted-subset replicate PCR was 200 ng, corresponding to some 33,000 T cell genomes. Data came from immunoSEQ multiplex PCR; TCRdb stores just in-frame clones and leaves some out. The sample has approximately 700,000 clones; 73% are singletons. The study, taken as a whole, reports: In a handful of donors, around 5% of naive CD4 clonotypes appeared in common.

As regards this clone: The antigen is undetermined.

This TCR was sampled from a woman aged 25-40 years in good health. Sequencing was carried out using memory CD4+ T cells sorted from blood. Subset defined: CD45RA-negative fraction.

The CDR3 reads CAIGMGTGAYEQYF. The DNA of the CDR3 is TGTGCCATCGGTATGGGGACAGGGGCCTACGAGCAGTACTTC. This chain links TRBV10-3 with TRBJ2-7; 10 bases map to TRBD1. The CDR3 is 14 amino acids. V lost 8 bases, J lost 2 bases, and 6 bases stayed unmatched. Germline CDR1 is ENHRY and CDR2 is SYGVKD.